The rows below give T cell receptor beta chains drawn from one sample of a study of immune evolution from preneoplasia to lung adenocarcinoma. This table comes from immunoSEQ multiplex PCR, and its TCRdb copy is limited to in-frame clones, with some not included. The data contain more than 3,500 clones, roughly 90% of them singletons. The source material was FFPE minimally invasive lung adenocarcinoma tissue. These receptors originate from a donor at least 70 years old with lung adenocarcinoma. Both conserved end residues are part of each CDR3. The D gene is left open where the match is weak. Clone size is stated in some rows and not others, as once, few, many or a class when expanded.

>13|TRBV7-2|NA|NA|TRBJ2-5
TGTGCCAGCAGCTCCCCAAACGAAGAGACCCAGTACTTC
CASSSPNEETQYF
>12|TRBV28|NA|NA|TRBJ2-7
TGTGCCAACGGTCCTAACTCCTACGAGCAGTACTTC
CANGPNSYEQYF
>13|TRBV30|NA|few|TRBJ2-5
TGTGCCTGGAGTGTCGTGCTAGCTGAGACCCAGTACTTC
CAWSVVLAETQYF
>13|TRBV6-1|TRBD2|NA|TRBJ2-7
TGTGCCAGCAGAATAGCGGGATTATACGAGCAGTACTTC
CASRIAGLYEQYF
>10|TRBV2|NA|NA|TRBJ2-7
TGTGCCAGCCGTGAGGGCGAGCAGTACTTC
CASREGEQYF
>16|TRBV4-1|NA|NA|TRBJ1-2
TGCGCCAGCAGCCAAGAGCGATCAGGGGTTGGCTATGGCTACACCTTC
CASSQERSGVGYGYTF
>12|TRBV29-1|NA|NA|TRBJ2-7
TGCAGCGTTCAGGAGAGCTCCTACGAGCAGTACTTC
CSVQESSYEQYF
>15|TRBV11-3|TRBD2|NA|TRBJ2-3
TGTGCCAGCAGCGACCTAGCGGGAGCCGGAGATACGCAGTATTTT
CASSDLAGAGDTQYF
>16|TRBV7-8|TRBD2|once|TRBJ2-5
TGTGCCAGCAGTAGGCTAGCGGGGGATCAATCAGAGACCCAGTACTTC
CASSRLAGDQSETQYF
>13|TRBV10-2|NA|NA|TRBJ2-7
TGCGCCAGCAGTGAGTATAGCCCCGGGGAGCAGTACTTC
CASSEYSPGEQYF
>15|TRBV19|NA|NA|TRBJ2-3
TGTGCCAGTAGTCAACAGGGTACTAGCACAGATACGCAGTATTTT
CASSQQGTSTDTQYF
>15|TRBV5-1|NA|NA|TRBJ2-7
TGCGCCAGCAGCTTGGTGGCAGGCCTCTCCTACGAGCAGTACTTC
CASSLVAGLSYEQYF
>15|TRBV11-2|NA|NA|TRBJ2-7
TGTGCCAGCAGCTTAGAGTGGCTAGTAGAGTACGAGCAGTACTTC
CASSLEWLVEYEQYF
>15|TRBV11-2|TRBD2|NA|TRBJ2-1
TGTGCCAGCAGCCAGGGACTAGCGGAGTACAATGAGCAGTTCTTC
CASSQGLAEYNEQFF
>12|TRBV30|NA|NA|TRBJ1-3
TGTGCCTGGAGCAAATCTGGAAACACCATATATTTT
CAWSKSGNTIYF
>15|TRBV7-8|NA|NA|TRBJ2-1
TGTGCCAGCAGCTTGAGCGGGACAGTATTCAATGAGCAGTTCTTC
CASSLSGTVFNEQFF